This T cell receptor (beta chain) was documented in a study of Graves' ophthalmopathy and Graves' hyperthyroidism. Study details: Being free of ophthalmopathy for 18 months of follow-up defined stable hyperthyroidism. Study-level findings and limits: A model built from 13 signatures distinguished ophthalmopathy from stable hyperthyroidism with 87.88% sensitivity and about 81% specificity. Ophthalmopathy progression cases were predicted by the model with approximately 70% sensitivity and more than 72% specificity. Appearing in blood as well were most expanded thyroid clonotypes above 0.001 frequency.

V lost 6 bases to trimming and J lost 2 bases; unmatched junction nucleotides: 6. This CDR3 contains 15 residues. RNA transcripts provided the template for amplifying TCR beta CDR3 regions. HTBI primers primed a first-round RT-PCR, and a second-round multiplex PCR followed. TCRdb re-derived calls from the multiplex PCR reads in MiXCR, one entry per CDR3 protein. The sample shows 900,000 to 1,200,000 distinct CDR3 sequences, roughly 35% of them seen only once. This clonotype was counted many times. Antigen: not known. Specimen: peripheral blood or thyroid tissue (not recorded which). The TCR originated in an adult man with Graves' hyperthyroidism. The V and J genes are TRBV12-3 or TRBV12-4 and TRBJ1-5, with 8 bases lining up with TRBD1. CDR3 bases: TGTGCCAGCAGGCCTACAGGGGGGGGCAATCAGCCCCAGCATTTT. Protein sequence: CASRPTGGGNQPQHF.